Shown below are 23 T cell receptor beta chains from a single sample sequenced in a study of response to subunit inactivated influenza vaccine. MiXCR was run by TCRdb on the RT-PCR reads, yielding one entry per CDR3 protein. The table has about half a million distinct CDR3 sequences, roughly 25% seen once. This sample comprised CD4+ T cells sorted from PBMCs, obtained roughly 5 days after vaccination. Receptor source: a man in his forties or fifties who received an inactivated influenza vaccine.

This clonotype appeared a few times. The J gene is TRBJ2-2, the V gene TRBV6-2 or TRBV6-3; D possibly corresponds to TRBD2 (5 bases). Germline CDR1 MNHEY, CDR2 SVGEGT. V was cut by 4 bases and J by 10 bases, with 13 bases left in between. The CDR3 totals 13 residues. Written as DNA, the CDR3 is TGTGCCAGCAGTTGGACTGGACTTGAGGAGCTGTTTTTT. Translation gives CASSWTGLEELFF.

This clonotype was found a few times. The J gene is TRBJ2-7, the V gene TRBV28, with D perhaps matching TRBD1 (5 bases). The CDR3 loop spans 13 amino acids. From germline, CDR1 is MDHEN and CDR2 SYDVKM. Trimming pared 6 bases from V and 0 bases from J, leaving 9 bases between. The CDR3 DNA sequence: TGTGCCAGCAGCAGGGTAAGCTCCTACGAGCAGTACTTC. Translating it yields CASSRVSSYEQYF.

The chain is built from TRBV12-3 or TRBV12-4 and TRBJ1-5; D gene unclear. V lost 5 bases and J 0 bases, leaving 14 bases between the germline ends. The CDR3 is 16 residues long. CDR3 region: CASSATRTYSNQPQHF. In DNA, the CDR3 is TGTGCCAGCAGTGCCACCCGGACCTATAGCAATCAGCCCCAGCATTTT.

The V gene is TRBV7-9, the J gene TRBJ1-5; D gene ambiguous. The germline V gene encodes CDR1 SEHNR and CDR2 FQNEAQ (reference sequence). V gave up 5 bases and J gave up 6 bases, with 8 bases separating them. The CDR3 is 12 amino acids. CDR3 loop: CASSVEFQPQHF. Written as DNA, the CDR3 is TGTGCCAGCAGCGTAGAGTTTCAGCCCCAGCATTTT.

This clonotype was observed a few times. The chain has TRBV11-2 and TRBJ2-7; TRBD1 aligns across 9 bases. Germline V gene lookup returns CDR1 SGHAT and CDR2 FQNNGV. The CDR3 extends over 15 amino acids. V was clipped by 3 bases and J by 2 bases; unmatched bases: 5. CDR3 loop: CASSFPGQGAYEQYF. The CDR3 bases are TGTGCCAGCAGCTTTCCGGGACAGGGAGCCTACGAGCAGTACTTC. The full variable domain, with the rest looked up from reference TRBV11-2 and TRBJ2-7, is EAGVAQSPRYKIIEKRQSVAFWCNPISGHATLYWYQQILGQGPKLLIQFQNNGVVDDSQLPKDRFSAERLKGVDSTLKIQPAKLEDSAVYLCASSFPGQGAYEQYFGPGTRLTVT.

This chain joins TRBV9 and TRBJ2-1; D gene ambiguous. The germline V gene encodes CDR1 SGDLS and CDR2 YYNGEE. The CDR3 contains 15 residues. Between the trimmed V and J ends, which lost 0 bases and 2 bases, there was a span of 9 bases. For the CDR3, the DNA is TGTGCCAGCAGCGTAGCTACCAGCACCTACAATGAGCAGTTCTTC. It is translated as CASSVATSTYNEQFF. Filled out from reference TRBV9 and TRBJ2-1, the complete variable domain reads DSGVTQTPKHLITATGQRVTLRCSPRSGDLSVYWYQQSLDQGLQFLIQYYNGEERAKGNILERFSAQQFPDLHSELNLSSLELGDSALYFCASSVATSTYNEQFFGPGTRLTVL.

This chain links TRBV20-1 with TRBJ2-1; D is undetermined. The germline V gene has CDR1 DFQATT and CDR2 SNEGSKA (reference sequence). Trimming took off 6 bases at V and 3 bases at J, with 12 bases between the two ends. The CDR3 length is 13 residues. For the CDR3, the DNA is TGCAGTGCCAGGCAGAATCACTACAATGAGCAGTTCTTC. This translates into CSARQNHYNEQFF.

J is TRBJ2-1 and V is TRBV12-3 or TRBV12-4; D may correspond to TRBD1 or TRBD2 (6 bases each). The ends were cut back, 7 bases at V and 5 bases at J, with 15 bases in the middle. This CDR3 comprises 14 residues. CDR3 sequence reads: CASTQLGGHNEQFF. CDR3 sequence (DNA): TGTGCCAGCACCCAACTCGGGGGCCACAATGAGCAGTTCTTC.

The V call is TRBV5-1, the J call TRBJ2-3, with a tentative D call TRBD2 (6 bases). V lost 1 base and J 7 bases, leaving 22 bases between the germline ends. The CDR3 consists of 17 residues. Germline loops: CDR1 SGHRS, CDR2 YFSETQ. The CDR3 coding sequence is TGCGCCAGCAGCTTGCCAGGGAGGTATTCGTTAGCAAATACGCAGTATTTT. Residues: CASSLPGRYSLANTQYF.

This clonotype was picked up many times. V and J are TRBV20-1 and TRBJ2-1; 8 bases align to TRBD2. V dropped 2 bases and J dropped 3; count of bases not matched to a gene: 6. This CDR3 contains 15 residues. Germline CDR1 DFQATT, CDR2 SNEGSKA (reference sequence). CDR3 loop: CSARTSGSYYNEQFF. The DNA of the CDR3 is TGCAGTGCTAGAACTAGCGGCAGTTACTACAATGAGCAGTTCTTC.

The genes are TRBV20-1 and TRBJ1-4; perhaps TRBD1 as D (6 bases). The V gene's germline CDR1 is DFQATT and CDR2 SNEGSKA (reference sequence). V lost 6 bases, J lost 11 bases, and 19 bases lay in between. The CDR3 runs to 13 residues. The CDR3 here is CSAPRDNSGKLFF. The CDR3 DNA reads as TGCAGTGCCCCCCGGGACAATAGTGGGAAACTGTTTTTT.

Only a few counts were recorded for this clonotype. The V and J genes are TRBV5-1 and TRBJ1-1; TRBD1 might be the D (5 bases). Trimming shortened V by 3 bases and J by 1 base, and 10 bases separated the two germline ends. Germline CDR1 is SGHRS and CDR2 is YFSETQ. There are 14 residues in the CDR3. Written as DNA, the CDR3 is TGCGCCAGCAGCTCCGGAGGACAGAACACTGAAGCTTTCTTT. Protein product: CASSSGGQNTEAFF.

The CDR3 DNA reads TGTGCCAGCAGGTCCGGGACAGGGGATTATCAGCCCCAGCATTTT. Encoded protein: CASRSGTGDYQPQHF. The rearrangement joins TRBV12-3 or TRBV12-4 to TRBJ1-5, with 10 bases identical to TRBD1. The CDR3 extends over 15 amino acids. Unmatched junction bases numbered 7, after V lost 6 bases and J lost 5 bases.

The J gene is TRBJ2-7, the V gene TRBV6-2 or TRBV6-3, with D possibly matching TRBD1 (6 bases). Germline CDR1 and CDR2: MNHEY and SVGEGT. CDR3 length: 17 amino acids. Trimming cost V 0 bases and J 4 bases, with 19 bases left between them. For the CDR3, the DNA is TGTGCCAGCAGTTACTCCACCCAGGGGACAACACCGTACGAGCAGTACTTC. This encodes CASSYSTQGTTPYEQYF.

A few counts support this clonotype. J is TRBJ2-3 and V is TRBV20-1; 15 bases fit TRBD2. V dropped 5 bases and J dropped 6; count of bases not matched to a gene: 6. The CDR3 length is 15 residues. Germline assignment: CDR1 DFQATT and CDR2 SNEGSKA (reference sequence). The chain's CDR3 is CSAYGLAGGRDTQYF. CDR3 DNA sequence: TGCAGTGCTTATGGACTAGCGGGAGGGCGGGATACGCAGTATTTT.

The rearrangement joins TRBV12-3 or TRBV12-4 to TRBJ1-4; maybe TRBD1 (6 bases). CDR3 length: 14 amino acids. V lost 5 bases, J lost 5 bases, and 12 bases lay in between. In DNA form, the CDR3 reads TGTGCCAGCAGTCGCGACAGGACGAATGAAAAACTGTTTTTT. Protein product: CASSRDRTNEKLFF.

This clonotype was detected only a few times. The CDR3 is CASSQAQATGELFF. In DNA form, the CDR3 reads TGTGCCAGCAGCCAAGCCCAAGCCACCGGGGAGCTGTTTTTT. The J gene is TRBJ2-2, the V gene TRBV3-1; D remains unclear. Trimming cost V 1 base and J 4 bases, with 7 bases left between them. This CDR3 comprises 14 residues. Germline V gene data show CDR1 as LGHDT and CDR2 as YNNKEL (reference sequence).

This chain links TRBV20-1 with TRBJ2-5; tentatively, D is TRBD2 (5 bases). Trimming took off 2 bases at V and 1 base at J, with 17 bases between the two ends. Germline CDR1 is DFQATT and CDR2 is SNEGSKA (reference sequence). This CDR3 contains 16 residues. Written as DNA, the CDR3 is TGCAGTGCTAGACCTAGCCTCCTCGGGCTCCAAGAGACCCAGTACTTC. It is translated as CSARPSLLGLQETQYF.

This clonotype occurred a few times. CDR3 region: CASSFWAGQETQYF. The CDR3 nucleotides are TGTGCCAGCAGCTTTTGGGCTGGTCAAGAGACCCAGTACTTC. The chain links TRBV7-2 to TRBJ2-5; D is ambiguous. CDR3 size: 14 residues. Germline assignment: CDR1 SGHTA and CDR2 FQGNSA. Trimming took off 3 bases at V and 2 bases at J, with 10 bases between the two ends.

The rearrangement links TRBV5-1 to TRBJ2-6; D is ambiguous. Germline V gene lookup returns CDR1 SGHRS and CDR2 YFSETQ. The CDR3 runs to 15 residues. Trimming removed 1 base at V and 0 bases at J, with 5 bases between. DNA for the CDR3: TGCGCCAGCAGCTTGATCCGCTCTGGGGCCAACGTCCTGACTTTC. Its protein product is CASSLIRSGANVLTF.

This rearrangement joins TRBV12-3 or TRBV12-4 to TRBJ2-3; TRBD1 aligns across 10 bases. Unmatched junction bases numbered 8, after V lost 5 bases and J lost 6 bases. The CDR3 covers 15 residues. For the CDR3, the DNA is TGTGCCAGCAGTCTACTGGGACAGGGGCGGGATACGCAGTATTTT. Its translation is CASSLLGQGRDTQYF.

Only a few counts were recorded for this clonotype. This chain joins TRBV19 and TRBJ2-7, with 7 bases aligning to TRBD2. V trimming: 7 bases; J trimming: 6 bases; junction bases outside the gene matches: 6. The CDR3 loop spans 12 amino acids. Per the germline V gene, CDR1 is LNHDA and CDR2 is SQIVND (reference sequence). CDR3 in amino acids: CASTSGDFEQYF. The DNA for the CDR3 is TGTGCCAGTACCAGCGGGGACTTCGAGCAGTACTTC.

The chain couples TRBV7-2 to TRBJ1-1; 7 nucleotides agree with TRBD1. Germline trimming cut 4 bases from V and 3 bases from J; bases unmatched to any gene: 5. Germline V gene sequence: CDR1 SGHTA, CDR2 FQGNSA. This CDR3 has 14 residues. CDR3 nucleotides: TGTGCCAGCAGCTCGGACAGGAGCTACACTGAAGCTTTCTTT. Its protein product is CASSSDRSYTEAFF.